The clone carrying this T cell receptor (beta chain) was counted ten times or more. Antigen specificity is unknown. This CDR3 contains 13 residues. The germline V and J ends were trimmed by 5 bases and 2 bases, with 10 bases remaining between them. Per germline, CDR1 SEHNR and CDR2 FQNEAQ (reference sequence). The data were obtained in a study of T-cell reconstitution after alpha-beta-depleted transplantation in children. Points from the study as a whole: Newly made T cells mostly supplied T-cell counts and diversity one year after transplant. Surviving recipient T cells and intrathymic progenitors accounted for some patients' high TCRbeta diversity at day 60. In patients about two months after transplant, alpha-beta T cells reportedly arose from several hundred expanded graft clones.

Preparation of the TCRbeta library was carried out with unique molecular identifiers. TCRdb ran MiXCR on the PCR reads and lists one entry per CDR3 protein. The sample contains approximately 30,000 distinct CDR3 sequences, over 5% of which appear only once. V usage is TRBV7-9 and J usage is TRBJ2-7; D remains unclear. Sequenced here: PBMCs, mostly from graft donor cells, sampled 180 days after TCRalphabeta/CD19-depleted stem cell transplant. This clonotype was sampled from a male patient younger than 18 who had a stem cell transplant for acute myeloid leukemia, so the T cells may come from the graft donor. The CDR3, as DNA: TGTGCCAGCAGCCCGAAGGGTCCCTACGAGCAGTACTTC. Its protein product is CASSPKGPYEQYF.